The TCR beta chain described here comes from a study of a mutant IDH1 vaccine in newly diagnosed glioma. V was trimmed by 0 bases and J by 7 bases, leaving 15 bases between them. Germline CDR1 and CDR2: SGHDN and FVKESK. The CDR3 loop spans 16 amino acids. Method: immunoSEQ multiplex PCR; TCRdb's copy keeps in-frame clones and lacks some. Found here are 52,000 or so clones, approximately 80% of them singletons; the top ten hold 3% to 3.5%. As for time point: week 5, during vaccination. Vaccinated patients received 300 ug of mutant IDH1 20-mer peptide per dose, with topical imiquimod. As for this clone: Its antigen is undetermined.

The chain couples TRBV14 to TRBJ2-2, with a weak D call TRBD2 (6 bases). This specimen was PBMCs, taken from a glioma patient whose treatment included an IDH1 peptide vaccine. The origin of this receptor is a woman aged 18-35 years with glioma. Some clones in this sample may be carry-over from other donors' samples. The CDR3: CASSQEEGRLFGELFF. The CDR3, as DNA: TGTGCCAGCAGCCAAGAGGAGGGACGTCTTTTCGGGGAGCTGTTTTTT.